Below are 26 T cell receptor beta chains sequenced from a single sample in a study of control samples from healthy donors and cancer patients. Repertoires were generated with immunoSEQ multiplex PCR, while TCRdb's copy carries only in-frame clones and drops some. The sample yields 110,000 or so clones, roughly 90% seen once. Sequenced sample: blood. The receptors stem from a man aged 50 to 60 in good health.

The chain carries TRBV30 and TRBJ1-1, with D possibly matching TRBD1 (5 bases). Germline CDR1 GTSNPN, CDR2 SVGIG (reference sequence). The V end was cut by 5 bases, the J end by 0 bases, with 13 bases between. The CDR3 runs 14 residues. DNA of the CDR3: TGTGCCTGGGGAGGTAGGGGCATGAACACTGAAGCTTTCTTT. Amino acid sequence: CAWGGRGMNTEAFF. The full variable domain, in which reference TRBV30 and TRBJ1-1 provide the parts outside the CDR3, is SQTIHQWPATLVQPVGSPLSLECTVEGTSNPNLYWYRQAAGRGLQLLFYSVGIGQISSEVPQNLSASRPQDRQFILSSKKLLLSDSGFYLCAWGGRGMNTEAFFGQGTRLTVV.

V and J are TRBV5-5 and TRBJ2-3; D ambiguous. The CDR3 consists of 15 residues. Trimming shortened V by 0 bases and J by 0 bases, and 8 bases separated the two germline ends. Germline CDR1 SGHKS, CDR2 YYEKEE (reference sequence). The DNA for the CDR3 is TGTGCCAGCAGCTTGGTGACAACTAGCACAGATACGCAGTATTTT. This sequence encodes CASSLVTTSTDTQYF.

A note on this clone: The sample holds other DNA sequences that translate to the same CDR3. The chain has TRBV19 and TRBJ2-7; no clear D gene. The CDR3 is 13 residues long. Trimming removed 0 bases from V and 3 bases from J, with 6 bases in between. Looked up from germline, CDR1 is LNHDA and CDR2 is SQIVND (reference sequence). For the CDR3, the DNA is TGTGCCAGTAGTATAGACGCGAGCTACGAGCAGTACTTC. Protein sequence: CASSIDASYEQYF.

The CDR3 nucleotides are TGTGCCAGCAGTCTAGAAGGGGTAACTGAAGCTTTCTTT. Amino acids: CASSLEGVTEAFF. This chain uses TRBV11-2 with TRBJ1-1; a possible D gene is TRBD1 (5 bases). The V end lost 6 bases, the J end lost 5 bases, and 13 bases lay between the germline ends. The CDR3 covers 13 residues. Germline lookup yields CDR1 SGHAT and CDR2 FQNNGV.

The sample holds one count of this clone. The chain recombines TRBV25-1 with TRBJ2-3; TRBD2 aligns across 11 bases. The CDR3 is made up of 15 amino acids. Germline CDR1 reads MGHDK; CDR2 reads SYGVNS. The V and J ends lost 4 bases and 4 bases, in that order; junction bases with no gene match: 4. CDR3 bases: TGTGCCAGCAGTGTTAGCGGGGGGGCCGCAGATACGCAGTATTTT. Translation gives CASSVSGGAADTQYF.

The chain is built from TRBV28 and TRBJ1-4; D unresolved. V lost 6 bases to trimming and J lost 5 bases, with 13 bases between them. The germline gives CDR1 MDHEN, CDR2 SYDVKM. This CDR3 contains 14 residues. The CDR3 DNA is TGTGCCAGCAGATCCCGTCGGCCAAATGAAAAACTGTTTTTT. Its translation is CASRSRRPNEKLFF. Full variable domain (missing parts from reference TRBV28 and TRBJ1-4): DVKVTQSSRYLVKRTGEKVFLECVQDMDHENMFWYRQDPGLGLRLIYFSYDVKMKEKGDIPEGYSVSREKKERFSLILESASTNQTSMYLCASRSRRPNEKLFFGSGTQLSVL.

V gene TRBV6-5 combines with J gene TRBJ1-5; D is unclear. The CDR3 length is 15 residues. The V gene lost 0 bases and the J gene lost 4 bases, with 10 bases spanning the gap. The germline V gene encodes CDR1 MNHEY and CDR2 SVGAGI. DNA for the CDR3: TGTGCCAGCAGTTACTCGTGGACGGCTAATCAGCCCCAGCATTTT. Translating gives CASSYSWTANQPQHF.

V is TRBV6-5 and J is TRBJ2-7; D could derive from TRBD1 or TRBD2 (5 bases each). Germline V gene sequence: CDR1 MNHEY, CDR2 SVGAGI. The CDR3 consists of 16 residues. V lost 2 bases and J lost 0, with 14 bases in between. The CDR3 nucleotides read TGTGCCAGCAGTTACGCTGGGACGCCGAGCTCCTACGAGCAGTACTTC. Its translation: CASSYAGTPSSYEQYF.

The rearrangement uses TRBV4-2 and TRBJ2-1; 10 positions agree with TRBD2. From germline, CDR1 is LGHNA and CDR2 YNFKEQ. V lost 0 bases, J lost 2 bases, and 4 bases stayed unmatched. The CDR3 covers 17 residues. The CDR3 region is CASSQEERGGPYNEQFF. Here the CDR3 DNA reads TGTGCCAGCAGCCAAGAAGAGCGGGGGGGCCCCTACAATGAGCAGTTCTTC.

This clone was picked up many times. The V and J genes are TRBV7-2 and TRBJ2-5; tentative D call: TRBD2 (7 bases). The CDR3 covers 15 residues. Trimming removed 7 bases at V and 5 bases at J, with 20 bases between. Germline CDR1 is SGHTA and CDR2 is FQGNSA. The CDR3 protein is CASTVGGAVLETQYF. For the CDR3, the DNA is TGTGCCAGCACAGTAGGGGGGGCCGTTCTTGAGACCCAGTACTTC. Looking up the rest from reference TRBV7-2 and TRBJ2-5 gives the full variable domain: GAGVSQSPSNKVTEKGKDVELRCDPISGHTALYWYRQSLGQGLEFLIYFQGNSAPDKSGLPSDRFSAERTGGSVSTLTIQRTQQEDSAVYLCASTVGGAVLETQYFGPGTRLLVL.

The gene calls are TRBV6-6 and TRBJ1-2, with 10 bases identical to TRBD1. Germline-derived CDR1 and CDR2 are MNHNY and SVGAGI (reference sequence). V was pared by 0 bases and J by 7 bases, with 5 bases of the junction left unmatched. This CDR3 has 15 residues. CDR3 DNA sequence: TGTGCCAGCAGTTACTCCCCGGGACAGGGGACTGGCTACACCTTC. Encoded protein: CASSYSPGQGTGYTF.

The chain carries TRBV19 and TRBJ2-3; no clear D. Trimming stripped 3 bases from V and 2 bases from J, with 12 bases between. Germline V CDR1 and CDR2: LNHDA, SQIVND (reference sequence). This CDR3 comprises 15 residues. As DNA, the CDR3 is TGTGCCAGTAGTATTTCCCCCTTGGCCACAGATACGCAGTATTTT. Its protein product is CASSISPLATDTQYF.

V and J are TRBV6-5 and TRBJ2-3; tentatively, D is TRBD2 (6 bases). Germline V gene lookup returns CDR1 MNHEY and CDR2 SVGAGI. CDR3 length equals 16 residues. The ends were cut back, 4 bases at V and 0 bases at J, with 14 bases in the middle. The CDR3 coding sequence is TGTGCCAGCAGTTGGTCTCTAGCGCTGAGCACAGATACGCAGTATTTT. It specifies CASSWSLALSTDTQYF.

This clone was observed a few times. DNA of the CDR3: TGTGCCAGCAGCCGAAGGACAGACTATGGCTACACCTTC. Translation: CASSRRTDYGYTF. V gene TRBV7-8 combines with J gene TRBJ1-2, with TRBD1 as a possible D gene (6 bases). This CDR3 is 13 amino acids long. Trimming removed 5 bases at V and 3 bases at J, with 10 bases between. CDR1 and CDR2 (germline): SGHVS, FQNEAQ.

V is TRBV4-3 and J is TRBJ2-2; tentative D call: TRBD1 (6 bases). The ends were cut back, 0 bases at V and 6 bases at J, with 17 bases in the middle. In germline, CDR1 is LGHNA, CDR2 YSLEER. The CDR3 length is 17 residues. The CDR3 DNA follows: TGCGCCAGCAGCCAAGATTCAGGGGACGGTAGCTCCGGGGAGCTGTTTTTT. This gives the protein CASSQDSGDGSSGELFF.

As concerns this clone: Within the sample, other DNA sequences also encode this same CDR3. The rearrangement uses TRBV7-2 and TRBJ1-2; D remains unclear. The CDR3 extends over 13 amino acids. V was trimmed by 8 bases and J by 4 bases, leaving 14 bases between them. Germline V gives CDR1 SGHTA, CDR2 FQGNSA. The CDR3 nucleotides read TGTGCCAGCGGGAACAGAGAGGGCTATGGCTACACCTTC. Protein sequence: CASGNREGYGYTF.

The chain couples TRBV6-5 to TRBJ2-3; D possibly corresponds to TRBD1 (5 bases). Looked up from germline, CDR1 is MNHEY and CDR2 is SVGAGI. The CDR3 consists of 11 residues. The ends were cut back, 5 bases at V and 13 bases at J, with 13 bases in the middle. The CDR3 loop reads CASSTLGVEYF. CDR3 sequence (DNA): TGTGCCAGCAGTACTCTAGGGGTAGAGTATTTT.

The chain carries TRBV10-3 and TRBJ1-1; D is unclear. The V end was cut by 2 bases, the J end by 3 bases, with 10 bases between. CDR3 length equals 14 residues. CDR1 is ENHRY and CDR2 is SYGVKD in the germline V gene. The CDR3 DNA sequence: TGTGCCATCAGTGAGGGAGGCTTGTACACTGAAGCTTTCTTT. This gives the protein CAISEGGLYTEAFF.

V and J are TRBV19 and TRBJ1-1; weak D call: TRBD1 (6 bases). This CDR3 is built from 17 residues. V was cut by 0 bases and J by 1 base, with 15 bases left in between. CDR1 and CDR2 from the germline V gene are LNHDA and SQIVND (reference sequence). The CDR3, as DNA: TGTGCCAGTAGTATAGATACGGGGGCGTTGGGGAACACTGAAGCTTTCTTT. It specifies CASSIDTGALGNTEAFF.

CDR3: CASSLGVSYNEQFF. DNA of the CDR3: TGTGCCAGCAGCTTAGGGGTATCCTACAATGAGCAGTTCTTC. The V and J genes are TRBV11-2 and TRBJ2-1; unclear D gene. CDR3 length: 14 amino acids. Germline V lookup: CDR1 SGHAT, CDR2 FQNNGV. V lost 1 base and J lost 1, with 5 bases in between.

J is TRBJ1-2 and V is TRBV19; 9 bases agree with TRBD1. This CDR3 is built from 15 residues. The V segment lost 7 bases and the J segment 0 bases; nucleotides outside the gene matches: 6. Germline lookup yields CDR1 LNHDA and CDR2 SQIVND (reference sequence). The chain's CDR3 is CASMWTGDSNYGYTF. The CDR3 bases are TGTGCCAGTATGTGGACAGGGGACTCTAACTATGGCTACACCTTC.

The J gene is TRBJ2-5, the V gene TRBV15, with 7 nucleotides matching TRBD2. With V trimmed by 1 base and J by 2 bases, 10 bases remained unmatched. This CDR3 is 17 amino acids long. The germline gives CDR1 LNHNV, CDR2 YYDKDF (reference sequence). The CDR3 DNA follows: TGTGCCACCAGCAGAGGATCCCTGGCGGGGGTGCAAGAGACCCAGTACTTC. The encoded protein is CATSRGSLAGVQETQYF.

The chain carries TRBV5-5 and TRBJ2-2; 9 positions match TRBD1. Germline V gene data show CDR1 as SGHKS and CDR2 as YYEKEE (reference sequence). CDR3 length: 15 residues. The V and J ends lost 3 bases and 6 bases, in that order; junction bases with no gene match: 6. The CDR3 sequence: CASSYRQGGAGELFF. Written as DNA, the CDR3 is TGTGCCAGCAGCTACAGACAGGGGGGGGCCGGGGAGCTGTTTTTT.

The gene calls are TRBV25-1 and TRBJ1-2; D remains unclear. The V gene's germline CDR1 is MGHDK and CDR2 SYGVNS. This CDR3 is built from 15 residues. V lost 1 base and J lost 5, with 14 bases in between. CDR3 sequence: CASSEWRSDLYGYTF. The CDR3 coding sequence is TGTGCCAGCAGTGAATGGCGATCGGACTTATATGGCTACACCTTC.

The chain carries TRBV10-3 and TRBJ2-7; D perhaps matches TRBD2 (6 bases). This CDR3 is 15 amino acids long. Trimming left V 3 bases short and J 0 bases short, with 12 bases between. Germline CDR1 is ENHRY and CDR2 is SYGVKD. The CDR3 DNA is TGTGCCATCAGTGACGCCGGGACTCCCTCCTACGAGCAGTACTTC. Protein product: CAISDAGTPSYEQYF.

This chain uses TRBV27 with TRBJ2-2; D remains unclear. Deletions cut 6 bases from V and 7 bases from J, with 9 bases between. This CDR3 has 12 amino acids. Germline loops: CDR1 MNHEY, CDR2 SMNVEV (reference sequence). CDR3 region: CASSFSSGELFF. In DNA, the CDR3 is TGTGCCAGCAGCTTCTCGAGCGGGGAGCTGTTTTTT.